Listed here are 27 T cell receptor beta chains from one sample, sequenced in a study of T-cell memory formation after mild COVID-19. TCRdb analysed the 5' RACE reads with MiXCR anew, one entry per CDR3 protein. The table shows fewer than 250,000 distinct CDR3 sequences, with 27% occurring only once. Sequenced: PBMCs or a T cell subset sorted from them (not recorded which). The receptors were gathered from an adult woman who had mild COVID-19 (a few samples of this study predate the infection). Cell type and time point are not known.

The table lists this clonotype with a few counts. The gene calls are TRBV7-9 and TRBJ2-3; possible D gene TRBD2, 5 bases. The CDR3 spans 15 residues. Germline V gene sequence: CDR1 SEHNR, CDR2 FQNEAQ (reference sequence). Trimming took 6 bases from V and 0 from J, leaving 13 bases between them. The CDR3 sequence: CASSHGLSSTDTQYF. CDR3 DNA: TGTGCCAGCAGTCACGGACTGTCTAGCACAGATACGCAGTATTTT.

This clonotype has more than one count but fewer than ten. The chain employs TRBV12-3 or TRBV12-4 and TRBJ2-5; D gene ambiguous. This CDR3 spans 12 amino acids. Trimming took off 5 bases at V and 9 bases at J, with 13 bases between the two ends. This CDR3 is CASSPRQDAQYF. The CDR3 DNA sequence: TGTGCCAGCAGTCCCCGGCAGGATGCCCAGTACTTC.

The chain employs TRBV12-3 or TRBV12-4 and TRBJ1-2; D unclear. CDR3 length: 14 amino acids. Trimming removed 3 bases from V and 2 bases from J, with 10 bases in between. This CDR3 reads CASSLGLINYGYTF. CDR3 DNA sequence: TGTGCCAGCAGTTTGGGGTTGATAAACTATGGCTACACCTTC.

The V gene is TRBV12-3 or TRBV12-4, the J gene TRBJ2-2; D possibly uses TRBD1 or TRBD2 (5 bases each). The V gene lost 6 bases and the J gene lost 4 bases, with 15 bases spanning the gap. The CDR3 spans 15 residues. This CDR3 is CASRPGTRSTGELFF. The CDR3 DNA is TGTGCCAGCAGACCCGGGACGCGGAGCACCGGGGAGCTGTTTTTT.

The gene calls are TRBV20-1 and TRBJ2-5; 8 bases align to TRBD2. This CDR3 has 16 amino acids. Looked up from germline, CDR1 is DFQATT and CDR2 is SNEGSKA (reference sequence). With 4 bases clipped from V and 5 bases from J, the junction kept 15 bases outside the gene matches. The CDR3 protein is CSATRRGSGVTETQYF. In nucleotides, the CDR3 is TGCAGTGCTACACGTCGGGGTAGCGGGGTTACGGAGACCCAGTACTTC.

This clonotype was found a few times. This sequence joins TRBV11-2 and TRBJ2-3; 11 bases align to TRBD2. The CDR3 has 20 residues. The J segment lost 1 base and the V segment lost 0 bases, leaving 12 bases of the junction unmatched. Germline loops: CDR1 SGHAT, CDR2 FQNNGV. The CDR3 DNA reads TGTGCCAGCAGCTTAGATCCCCCCCACCCGACTAGCGGGGGCACAGATACGCAGTATTTT. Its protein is CASSLDPPHPTSGGTDTQYF.

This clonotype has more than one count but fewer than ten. The CDR3 coding sequence is TGTGCCAGCAGTGTTGAGGGCGAGCAGTACTTC. Translating it yields CASSVEGEQYF. This chain connects TRBV2 to TRBJ2-7, with TRBD2 as a possible D gene (5 bases). CDR1 is SNHLY and CDR2 is FYNNEI in the germline V gene. The V and J ends lost 4 bases and 6 bases respectively, with 7 bases between them. CDR3 length: 11 amino acids.

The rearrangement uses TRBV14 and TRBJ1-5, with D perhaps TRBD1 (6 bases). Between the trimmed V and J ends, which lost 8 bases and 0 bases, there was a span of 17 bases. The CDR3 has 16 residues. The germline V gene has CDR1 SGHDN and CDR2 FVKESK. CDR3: CASRDTALYSNQPQHF. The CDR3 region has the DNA TGTGCCAGCCGGGACACGGCCCTTTATAGCAATCAGCCCCAGCATTTT.

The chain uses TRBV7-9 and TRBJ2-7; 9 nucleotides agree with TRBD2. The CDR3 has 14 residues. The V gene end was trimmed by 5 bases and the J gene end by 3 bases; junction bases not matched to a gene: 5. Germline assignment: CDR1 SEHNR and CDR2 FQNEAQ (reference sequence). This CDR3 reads CASSHGLASYEQYF. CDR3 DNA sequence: TGTGCCAGCAGCCACGGACTAGCGAGCTACGAGCAGTACTTC.

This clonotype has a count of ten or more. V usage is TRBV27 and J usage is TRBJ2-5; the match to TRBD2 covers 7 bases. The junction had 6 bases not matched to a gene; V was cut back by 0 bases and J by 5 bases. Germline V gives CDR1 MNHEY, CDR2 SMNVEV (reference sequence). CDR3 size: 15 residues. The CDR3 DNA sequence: TGTGCCAGCAGTTTATCCGCGGGGGTTTTGGAGACCCAGTACTTC. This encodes CASSLSAGVLETQYF.

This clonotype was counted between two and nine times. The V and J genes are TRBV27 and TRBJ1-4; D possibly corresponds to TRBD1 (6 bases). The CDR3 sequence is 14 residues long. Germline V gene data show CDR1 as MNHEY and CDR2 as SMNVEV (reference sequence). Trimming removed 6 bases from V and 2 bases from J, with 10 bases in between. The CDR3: CASRTGLTNEKLFF. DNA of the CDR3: TGTGCCAGCAGGACAGGACTTACTAATGAAAAACTGTTTTTT.

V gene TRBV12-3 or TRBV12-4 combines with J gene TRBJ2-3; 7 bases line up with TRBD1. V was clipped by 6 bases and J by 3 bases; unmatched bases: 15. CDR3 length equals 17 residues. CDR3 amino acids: CASSSPRATGQTDTQYF. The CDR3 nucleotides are TGTGCCAGCAGCTCTCCCCGAGCGACAGGGCAGACAGATACGCAGTATTTT.

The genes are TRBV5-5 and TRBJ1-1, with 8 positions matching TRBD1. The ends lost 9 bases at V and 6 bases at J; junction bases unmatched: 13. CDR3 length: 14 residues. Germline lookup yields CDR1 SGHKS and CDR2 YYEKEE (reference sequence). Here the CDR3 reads CATAPDRGPSEAFF. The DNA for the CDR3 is TGTGCCACCGCACCCGACAGGGGCCCCTCTGAAGCTTTCTTT.

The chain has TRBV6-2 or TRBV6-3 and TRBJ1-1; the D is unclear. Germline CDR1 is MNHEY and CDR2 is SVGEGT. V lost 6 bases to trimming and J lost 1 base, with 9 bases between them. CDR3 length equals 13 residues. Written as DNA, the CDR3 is TGTGCCAGCAGCAAAACAACGAACACTGAAGCTTTCTTT. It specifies CASSKTTNTEAFF.

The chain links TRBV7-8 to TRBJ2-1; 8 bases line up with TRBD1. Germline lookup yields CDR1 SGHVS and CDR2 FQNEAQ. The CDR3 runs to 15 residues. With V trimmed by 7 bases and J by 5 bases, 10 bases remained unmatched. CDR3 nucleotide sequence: TGTGCCAGCACCAGGACAGGGTTTAGTAACAATGAGCAGTTCTTC. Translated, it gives CASTRTGFSNNEQFF.

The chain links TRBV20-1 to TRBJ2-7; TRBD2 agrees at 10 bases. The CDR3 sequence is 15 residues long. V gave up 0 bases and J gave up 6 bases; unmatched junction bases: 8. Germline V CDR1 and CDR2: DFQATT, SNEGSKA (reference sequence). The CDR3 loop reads CSARDYLAGVGEQYF. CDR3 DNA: TGCAGTGCTAGAGACTACCTAGCGGGAGTCGGCGAGCAGTACTTC.

In nucleotides, the CDR3 is TGTGCCAGCAGCTCCACTAGCGGGAGGGCGCTTAGCGAGCAGTACTTC. As protein: CASSSTSGRALSEQYF. This sequence joins TRBV7-9 and TRBJ2-7; 13 bases align to TRBD2. The trim removed 4 bases at V and 6 bases at J, leaving 9 bases unmatched. The CDR3 has 16 residues. Germline V lookup: CDR1 SEHNR, CDR2 FQNEAQ (reference sequence).

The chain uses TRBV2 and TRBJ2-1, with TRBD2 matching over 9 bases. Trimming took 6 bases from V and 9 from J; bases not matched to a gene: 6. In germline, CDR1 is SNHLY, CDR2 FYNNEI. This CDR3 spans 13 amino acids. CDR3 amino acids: CASRRGGRSEQFF. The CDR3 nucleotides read TGTGCCAGCAGGCGGGGGGGCCGGAGTGAGCAGTTCTTC.

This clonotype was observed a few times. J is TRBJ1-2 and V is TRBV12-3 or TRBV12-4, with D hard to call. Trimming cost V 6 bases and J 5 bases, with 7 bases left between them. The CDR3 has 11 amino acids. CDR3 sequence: CASSRHYGYTF. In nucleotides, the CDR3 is TGTGCCAGCAGCCGACATTATGGCTACACCTTC.

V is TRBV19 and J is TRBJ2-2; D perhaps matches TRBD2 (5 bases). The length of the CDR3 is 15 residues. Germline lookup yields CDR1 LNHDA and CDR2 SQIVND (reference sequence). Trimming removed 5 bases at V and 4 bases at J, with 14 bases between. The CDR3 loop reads CASSQVGGLTGELFF. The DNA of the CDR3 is TGTGCCAGTAGTCAGGTGGGCGGGCTCACCGGGGAGCTGTTTTTT.

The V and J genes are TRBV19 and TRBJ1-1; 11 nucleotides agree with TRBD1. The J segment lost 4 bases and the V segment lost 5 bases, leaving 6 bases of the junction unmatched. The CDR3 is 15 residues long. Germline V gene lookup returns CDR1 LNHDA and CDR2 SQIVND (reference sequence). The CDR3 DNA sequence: TGTGCCAGTAGTCCATCGGACAGGGGGCTCACTGAAGCTTTCTTT. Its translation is CASSPSDRGLTEAFF.

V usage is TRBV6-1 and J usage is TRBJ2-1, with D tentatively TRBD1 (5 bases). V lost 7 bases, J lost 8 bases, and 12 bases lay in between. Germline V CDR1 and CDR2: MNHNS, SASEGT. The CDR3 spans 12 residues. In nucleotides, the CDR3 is TGTGCCAGCACCTCAGGGCCGGATGAGCAGTTCTTC. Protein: CASTSGPDEQFF.

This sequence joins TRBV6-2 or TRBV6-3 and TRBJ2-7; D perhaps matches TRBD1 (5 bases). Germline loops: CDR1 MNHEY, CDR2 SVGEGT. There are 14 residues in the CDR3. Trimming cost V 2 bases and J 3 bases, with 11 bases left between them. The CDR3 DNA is TGTGCCAGCAGTTACGCCGACAGAAACTACGAGCAGTACTTC. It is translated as CASSYADRNYEQYF.

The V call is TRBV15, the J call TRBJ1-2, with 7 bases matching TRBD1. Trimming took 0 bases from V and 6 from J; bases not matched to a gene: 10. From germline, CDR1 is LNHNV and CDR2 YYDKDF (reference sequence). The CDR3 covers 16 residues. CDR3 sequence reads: CATSRDPPRGANGYTF. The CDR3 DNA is TGTGCCACCAGCAGAGACCCCCCCAGGGGGGCGAATGGCTACACCTTC.

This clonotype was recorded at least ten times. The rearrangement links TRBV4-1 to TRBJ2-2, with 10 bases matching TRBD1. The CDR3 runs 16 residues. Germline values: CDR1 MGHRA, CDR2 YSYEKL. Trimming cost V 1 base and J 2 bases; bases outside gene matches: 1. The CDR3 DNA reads TGCGCCAGCAGCCAAGGGACAGGGGGTAACACCGGGGAGCTGTTTTTT. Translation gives CASSQGTGGNTGELFF.

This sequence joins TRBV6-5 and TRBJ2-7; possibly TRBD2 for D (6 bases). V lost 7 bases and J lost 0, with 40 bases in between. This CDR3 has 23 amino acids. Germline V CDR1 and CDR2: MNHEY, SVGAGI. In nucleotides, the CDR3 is TGTGCCAGCAACTCCCGCAGGCCCCATATCGGCGGTGTGTCGGGAGTGAGCTCCTACGAGCAGTACTTC. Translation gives CASNSRRPHIGGVSGVSSYEQYF.

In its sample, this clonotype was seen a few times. The CDR3 DNA reads as TGTGCCAGCAGCTTAGTAAAAGGGGTGGCGCGGGCGAGCTCCGATGAGCAGTTCTTC. This codes for CASSLVKGVARASSDEQFF. The rearrangement links TRBV13 to TRBJ2-1; TRBD1 or TRBD2 may be the D gene (5 bases each). CDR1 PRHDT and CDR2 FYEKMQ come from the germline V gene (reference sequence). This CDR3 spans 19 amino acids. The ends were cut back, 1 base at V and 8 bases at J, with 27 bases in the middle.